This TCR beta chain emerged from a study of blood T cell repertoires in COVID-19. This clone was seen only a few times. Method: immunoSEQ multiplex PCR; TCRdb's copy keeps in-frame clones and lacks some. This sample yields approximately 300,000 clones, of which 85% are seen a single time; around 3.9% belongs to the top ten. The trim removed 8 bases at V and 4 bases at J, leaving 6 bases unmatched. Germline V gene data show CDR1 as SGHRS and CDR2 as YFSETQ. The CDR3 contains 15 residues. Sequencing was carried out using peripheral blood. This TCR was recovered from a woman between 50 and 59 years old with active or convalescent COVID-19. J is TRBJ1-4 and V is TRBV5-1, with 12 bases matching TRBD1. CDR3 nucleotides: TGCGCCAGGGGGACAGGGGGCGAAGTTAATGAAAAACTGTTTTTT. Translated, it gives CARGTGGEVNEKLFF.